The table lists the clone carrying this T cell receptor beta chain with many counts. Recently diagnosed hyperthyroidism of less than 2 months' duration affected patients aged 18 to 65. The data derive from a study of T cells in Graves' hyperthyroidism and ophthalmopathy. Study-wide background: Sampling of peripheral blood happened at initial diagnosis, prior to any treatment.

CDR1 is MDHEN and CDR2 is SYDVKM in the germline V gene. This CDR3 is built from 16 residues. Germline trimming cut 3 bases from V and 5 bases from J; bases unmatched to any gene: 10. From RNA transcripts, TCR beta CDR3 regions were amplified. The TCR CDR3 first-round RT-PCR relied on the HTBI primer set. TCRdb called the multiplex PCR reads again in MiXCR, with one record for every CDR3 protein. The sample lists approximately 25,000 distinct CDR3 sequences, approximately 45% seen once, with 9% to 12% in the top ten. The rearrangement uses TRBV28 and TRBJ2-3; 8 positions agree with TRBD2. The specimen was blood. This sequence was found in a woman in her thirties with Graves' hyperthyroidism. CDR3 sequence reads: CASSFSSGSGLDTQYF. CDR3 nucleotides: TGTGCCAGCAGTTTCTCGAGCGGGAGCGGTTTAGATACGCAGTATTTT.